The clone carrying this T cell receptor (beta chain) was counted at least ten times. The antigen is unknown. The data were obtained in a study of T-cell reconstitution after alpha-beta-depleted transplantation in children. Findings of the study overall: Where alpha-beta T cells came from about two months after transplant was reportedly several hundred expanded graft clones.

For TCRbeta, the library was prepared with unique molecular identifiers. A single record per CDR3 protein comes from TCRdb applying MiXCR to the PCR reads. The sample lists around 64,000 distinct CDR3 sequences, approximately 11% occurring once. This sequence originates from a boy between 10 and 17 years old with acute myeloid leukemia, due to receive a stem cell transplant. The starting material was PBMCs, obtained before TCRalphabeta/CD19-depleted stem cell transplant.

The CDR3 region is CASSLIRVGQPQHF. As DNA, the CDR3 is TGTGCCAGCAGCTTAATTCGGGTTGGGCAGCCCCAGCATTTT. The chain combines TRBV7-2 with TRBJ1-5; D is uncertain. V shed 2 bases and J shed 7 bases, with 12 bases lying between them. This CDR3 spans 14 amino acids. Germline V gene lookup returns CDR1 SGHTA and CDR2 FQGNSA. The whole variable domain, filled in from reference TRBV7-2 and TRBJ1-5, reads GAGVSQSPSNKVTEKGKDVELRCDPISGHTALYWYRQSLGQGLEFLIYFQGNSAPDKSGLPSDRFSAERTGGSVSTLTIQRTQQEDSAVYLCASSLIRVGQPQHFGDGTRLSIL.